This T cell receptor beta chain is from a study of brain metastases from non-small cell lung cancer. The table came from immunoSEQ multiplex PCR; TCRdb's copy has only in-frame clones and leaves some out. Of 2,800 or so clones detected, 82% appear once; the ten largest clones hold roughly 19%. The CDR3 extends over 15 amino acids. The V gene end was trimmed by 5 bases and the J gene end by 4 bases; junction bases not matched to a gene: 6. Looked up from germline, CDR1 is SGHNT and CDR2 is YENEEA. The chain recombines TRBV11-3 with TRBJ2-1; 9 nucleotides agree with TRBD2. The sequenced material came from primary lung tumor tissue. The TCR was taken from a donor at least 40 years old with non-small cell lung cancer. The CDR3 here is CASSRREGPYNEQFF. Written as DNA, the CDR3 is TGTGCCAGCAGCAGGCGGGAGGGACCGTACAATGAGCAGTTCTTC.